This T cell receptor beta chain emerged from a study of blood T cell repertoires in COVID-19. Libraries were prepared by immunoSEQ multiplex PCR; TCRdb keeps only in-frame clonotypes and omits some of them. The data show about 300,000 clones, with 70% to 90% seen just once and 9% to 9.5% held by the top ten. The V gene lost 5 bases and the J gene lost 3 bases, with 10 bases spanning the gap. Germline V gene data show CDR1 as SGHVS and CDR2 as FQNEAQ. This CDR3 region has 13 residues. This clone showed up just a few times. The V and J genes are TRBV7-8 and TRBJ1-1, with TRBD1 as a possible D gene (6 bases). The receptor was derived from a man younger than 30 with active or convalescent COVID-19. The sample consisted of peripheral blood. CDR3 coding DNA: TGTGCCAGCAGCCAACAGGGCTACACTGAAGCTTTCTTT. Translated, it gives CASSQQGYTEAFF.